What follows describes a single T cell receptor beta chain. Its cognate antigen is unknown. This CDR3 is built from 11 residues. V lost 1 base, J lost 7 bases, and 8 bases lay in between. The germline CDR1 and CDR2 sequences are GTSNPN and SVGIG (reference sequence). This record belongs to a study of T cells after posttransplantation cyclophosphamide. The repertoire was sequenced with immunoSEQ multiplex PCR; TCRdb's copy has only in-frame clones and lacks some. This sample comprises tens of thousands of clones, none seen once only. Broader study findings: Recipient CMV seropositivity and CMV reactivation strongly tracked TRB clonality. Donor CD8+ memory clones often dominated recipient blood repertoires at later times.

The V call is TRBV30, the J call TRBJ2-7; D is uncertain. This TCR was sampled from a woman aged 60-75 years in good health, CMV-negative, and a related stem cell transplant donor. Sequenced material: PBMCs. CDR3 sequence reads: CAWSAPREQYF. The CDR3, as DNA: TGTGCCTGGAGTGCCCCCAGGGAGCAGTACTTC.